Below, one TCR beta chain is given with its context. Study processing details: Estimates of nucleated cell counts were drawn from the amplification of reference gene primers. Only in-frame clones appear in the TCRdb table, and some are missing; sequencing was by immunoSEQ multiplex PCR. V and J calls and clone size are those listed in that table; D and trimming were worked out from the DNA. Among around 400,000 clones, 70% to 90% were seen once, and the ten largest hold about 2.3%. Trimming removed 6 bases from V and 6 bases from J; junction bases left unmatched: 7. The CDR3 loop spans 14 amino acids. Germline CDR1 is LNHDA and CDR2 is SQIVND (reference sequence). The data are from a study of blood T cell repertoires in COVID-19. About the study: Sites in the United States, Italy and Spain provided acute and convalescent COVID-19 samples.

The sample taken for sequencing was peripheral blood. The receptor was derived from a woman aged 55-69 years with COVID-19, enrolled during active disease. The J gene is TRBJ2-3, the V gene TRBV19, with 9 bases identical to TRBD1. The CDR3 nucleotides read TGTGCCAGTAGAAGGACAGGGGTAGGCGATACGCAGTATTTT. Amino acids: CASRRTGVGDTQYF.